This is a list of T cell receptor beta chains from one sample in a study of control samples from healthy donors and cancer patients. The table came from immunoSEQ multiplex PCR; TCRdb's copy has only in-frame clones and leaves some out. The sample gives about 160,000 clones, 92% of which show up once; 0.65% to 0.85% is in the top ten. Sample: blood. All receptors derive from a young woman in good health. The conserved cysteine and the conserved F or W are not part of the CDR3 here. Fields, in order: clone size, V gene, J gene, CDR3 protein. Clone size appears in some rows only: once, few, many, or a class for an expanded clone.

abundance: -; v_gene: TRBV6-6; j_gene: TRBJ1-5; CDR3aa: ASSYHREGQPQH
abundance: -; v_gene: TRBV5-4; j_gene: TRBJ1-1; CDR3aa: ASSSTRETF
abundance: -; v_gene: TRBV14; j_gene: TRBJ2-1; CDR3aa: ASSQEYFLKF
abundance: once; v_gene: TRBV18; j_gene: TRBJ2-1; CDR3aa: ASSPGLASSYNEQF
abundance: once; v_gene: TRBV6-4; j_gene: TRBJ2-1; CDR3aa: ASSQLAEYNEQF
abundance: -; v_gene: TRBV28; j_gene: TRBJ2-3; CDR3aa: ASSPGGRGTDTQY
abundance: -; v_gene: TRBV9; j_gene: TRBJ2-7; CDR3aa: ASSVTSGSFEQY
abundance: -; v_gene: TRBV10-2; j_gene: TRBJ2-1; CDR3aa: ASSSVAGNYNEQF
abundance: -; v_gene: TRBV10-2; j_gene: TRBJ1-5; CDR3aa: ASSDLGQPQH
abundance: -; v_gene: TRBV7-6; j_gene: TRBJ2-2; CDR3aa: ASSHQRDTGELF
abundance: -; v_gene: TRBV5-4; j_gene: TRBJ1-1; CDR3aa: ASSLGTVTEEAF
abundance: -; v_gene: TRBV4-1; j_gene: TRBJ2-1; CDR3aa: ASSQRSGLAGVYEQF
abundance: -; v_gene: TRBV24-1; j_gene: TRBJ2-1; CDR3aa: ATSDSPYNEQF
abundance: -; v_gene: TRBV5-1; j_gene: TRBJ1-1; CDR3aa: ASSYYRDISNTEAF
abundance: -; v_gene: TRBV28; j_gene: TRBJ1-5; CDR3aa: ASTLQGRGNQPQH
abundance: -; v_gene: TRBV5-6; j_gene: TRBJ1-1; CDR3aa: ASSPGGTGGVTEAF
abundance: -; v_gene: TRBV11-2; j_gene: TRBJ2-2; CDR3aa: ASSPEALNTGELF
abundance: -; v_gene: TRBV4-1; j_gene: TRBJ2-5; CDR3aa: ASSQWGGGVETQY
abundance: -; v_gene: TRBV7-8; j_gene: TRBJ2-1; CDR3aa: ASSRHLRPQWADSYNEQF
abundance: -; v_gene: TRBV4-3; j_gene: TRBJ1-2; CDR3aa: ASSPTGAYGYT
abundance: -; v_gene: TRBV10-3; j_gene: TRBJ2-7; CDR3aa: AISGNLGGLVDEQY